Shown below are 26 T cell receptor beta chains from a single sample sequenced in a study of response to subunit inactivated influenza vaccine. TCRdb redid the calling of the RT-PCR reads with MiXCR, one entry per CDR3 protein. The sample carries some 520,000 distinct CDR3 sequences, about 17% recorded once. Specimen: CD4+ T cells sorted from PBMCs, collected 23 to 25 months after vaccination. The receptors stem from a man aged 50 to 69 who received an inactivated influenza vaccine.

This clonotype was counted ten times or more. This chain links TRBV11-2 with TRBJ2-7; a possible D gene is TRBD1 (5 bases). The germline V and J ends were trimmed by 2 bases and 2 bases, with 13 bases remaining between them. Looked up from germline, CDR1 is SGHAT and CDR2 is FQNNGV. CDR3 length: 15 amino acids. The CDR3 DNA follows: TGTGCCAGCAGCTTAAACCGCTTGACAGCCTACGAGCAGTACTTC. Its protein is CASSLNRLTAYEQYF.

Notes on this clonotype: With a much larger clone just one base away, this may be a read error. The chain links TRBV5-1 to TRBJ2-7, with D tentatively TRBD1 (6 bases). Germline values: CDR1 SGHRS, CDR2 YFSETQ. This CDR3 spans 14 amino acids. This chain's CDR3 is CASSFISTGSEQSF. The CDR3 DNA sequence: TGCGCCAGCAGCTTTATATCGACAGGATCCGAGCAGTCCTTC.

This chain uses TRBV12-3 or TRBV12-4 with TRBJ1-1; D unclear. The CDR3 extends over 14 amino acids. Trimming removed 2 bases at V and 3 bases at J, with 10 bases between. The CDR3 coding sequence is TGTGCCAGCAGTTTACGGGCCAGAGACACTGAAGCTTTCTTT. It yields the protein CASSLRARDTEAFF.

This clonotype was counted at least ten times. The V and J genes are TRBV15 and TRBJ1-4, with D unclear. The CDR3 runs to 14 residues. Trimming removed 1 base at V and 7 bases at J, with 10 bases between. Germline V CDR1 and CDR2: LNHNV, YYDKDF (reference sequence). The CDR3 spells CATSRVGRSEKLFF. The CDR3 DNA sequence: TGTGCCACCAGCAGAGTTGGCAGGAGTGAAAAACTGTTTTTT.

In this sample, this clonotype turned up a few times. J is TRBJ2-1 and V is TRBV7-2; 7 nucleotides match TRBD2. V lost 4 bases to trimming and J lost 6 bases; unmatched junction nucleotides: 3. Germline assignment: CDR1 SGHTA and CDR2 FQGNSA. CDR3 size: 13 residues. CDR3 protein: CASSYVAGNEQFF. The DNA for the CDR3 is TGTGCCAGCAGCTATGTAGCGGGCAATGAGCAGTTCTTC. The full variable domain, rest sourced from reference TRBV7-2 and TRBJ2-1, is GAGVSQSPSNKVTEKGKDVELRCDPISGHTALYWYRQSLGQGLEFLIYFQGNSAPDKSGLPSDRFSAERTGGSVSTLTIQRTQQEDSAVYLCASSYVAGNEQFFGPGTRLTVL.

With respect to this clonotype: A read error may explain this, as a much larger clone is one base away. V and J are TRBV6-5 and TRBJ2-7; 7 positions agree with TRBD1. CDR1 MNHEY and CDR2 SVGAGI come from the germline V gene. The CDR3 sequence is 12 residues long. With 6 bases clipped from V and 3 bases from J, the junction kept 2 bases outside the gene matches. The CDR3 reads CASRGQFYEQYF. Here the CDR3 DNA reads TGTGCCAGCAGGGGACAGTTCTACGAGCAGTACTTC.

V and J are TRBV6-2 or TRBV6-3 and TRBJ2-1, with a tentative D call TRBD2 (6 bases). V was cut by 2 bases and J by 1 base, with 12 bases left in between. Germline V CDR1 and CDR2: MNHEY, SVGEGT. The CDR3 has 16 residues. The CDR3 loop is CASSYGWRGSYNEQFF. The CDR3 region has the DNA TGTGCCAGCAGTTACGGGTGGCGGGGATCCTACAATGAGCAGTTCTTC.

This clonotype showed up just a few times. J is TRBJ1-1 and V is TRBV20-1; 7 bases agree with TRBD1. The junction had 7 bases not matched to a gene; V was cut back by 0 bases and J by 6 bases. The CDR3 runs to 14 residues. Germline V gene sequence: CDR1 DFQATT, CDR2 SNEGSKA (reference sequence). CDR3 in amino acids: CSARETGKRAEAFF. For the CDR3, the DNA is TGCAGTGCTAGAGAGACAGGGAAGAGAGCTGAAGCTTTCTTT.

V usage is TRBV7-8 and J usage is TRBJ1-2; D might be TRBD1 (6 bases). The CDR3 sequence is 15 residues long. Germline V gives CDR1 SGHVS, CDR2 FQNEAQ. Trimming took 4 bases from V and 4 from J, leaving 16 bases between them. This CDR3 reads CASSWNSQGFYGYTF. The CDR3 nucleotides read TGTGCCAGCAGCTGGAACAGCCAGGGGTTCTATGGCTACACCTTC. The variable domain in full, completed from reference TRBV7-8 and TRBJ1-2, reads GAGVSQSPRYKVAKRGQDVALRCDPISGHVSLFWYQQALGQGPEFLTYFQNEAQLDKSGLPSDRFFAERPEGSVSTLKIQRTQQEDSAVYLCASSWNSQGFYGYTFGSGTRLTVV.

This chain links TRBV5-1 with TRBJ1-4; 8 nucleotides line up with TRBD1. Trimming at V came to 4 bases and at J to 5 bases, leaving 7 bases not matched to a gene. From germline, CDR1 is SGHRS and CDR2 YFSETQ. The CDR3 is 15 residues long. The CDR3 loop is CASSLQGAQNEKLFF. The CDR3 DNA reads TGCGCCAGCAGCCTCCAGGGGGCCCAAAATGAAAAACTGTTTTTT. The variable domain in full, completed from reference TRBV5-1 and TRBJ1-4, reads KAGVTQTPRYLIKTRGQQVTLSCSPISGHRSVSWYQQTPGQGLQFLFEYFSETQRNKGNFPGRFSGRQFSNSRSEMNVSTLELGDSALYLCASSLQGAQNEKLFFGSGTQLSVL.

This clonotype was counted between two and nine times. The rearrangement links TRBV7-9 to TRBJ1-6, with 9 bases fitting TRBD1. The CDR3 loop spans 14 amino acids. Germline CDR1 reads SEHNR; CDR2 reads FQNEAQ (reference sequence). Trimming removed 11 bases from V and 6 bases from J; junction bases left unmatched: 8. The CDR3 DNA reads as TGTGCCGCAAGTGGGACAGGGATTAATTCACCCCTCCACTTT. Its protein is CAASGTGINSPLHF.

This clonotype was recorded a few times. CDR3 protein: CASSGANSFTSFTTNEKLFF. The CDR3 DNA sequence: TGCGCCAGCAGCGGGGCGAACTCCTTCACCTCCTTCACAACTAATGAAAAACTGTTTTTT. V gene TRBV5-1 combines with J gene TRBJ1-4; D is possibly TRBD1 (5 bases). The CDR3 contains 20 residues. Germline CDR1 reads SGHRS; CDR2 reads YFSETQ. Trimming removed 4 bases from V and 0 bases from J, with 25 bases in between.

This clonotype turned up a few times. The chain recombines TRBV7-8 with TRBJ2-1, with 11 bases identical to TRBD2. The CDR3 runs 16 residues. The V gene's germline CDR1 is SGHVS and CDR2 FQNEAQ. Trimming removed 4 bases from V and 9 bases from J; junction bases left unmatched: 11. CDR3: CASSSKLAGVGAEQFF. For the CDR3, the DNA is TGTGCCAGCAGCTCCAAACTAGCGGGAGTGGGGGCTGAGCAGTTCTTC.

V and J are TRBV11-2 and TRBJ2-2; 8 nucleotides align to TRBD2. CDR3 length: 17 residues. Germline V CDR1 and CDR2: SGHAT, FQNNGV. The V gene end was trimmed by 6 bases and the J gene end by 1 base; junction bases not matched to a gene: 10. The CDR3 region is CASSLIQGLGNTGELFF. The CDR3 DNA follows: TGTGCCAGCAGTCTCATCCAGGGACTAGGGAACACCGGGGAGCTGTTTTTT.

This sequence joins TRBV15 and TRBJ2-1, with D perhaps TRBD1 (6 bases). The CDR3 extends over 14 amino acids. Germline CDR1 reads LNHNV; CDR2 reads YYDKDF (reference sequence). Trimming removed 1 base from V and 10 bases from J, with 14 bases in between. The CDR3 bases are TGTGCCACCAGCAGAGGTGAGGGGGTACGGGAGCAGTTCTTC. It specifies CATSRGEGVREQFF.

J is TRBJ1-3 and V is TRBV7-2, with TRBD1 matching 7 bases. This CDR3 is built from 14 residues. Germline lookup yields CDR1 SGHTA and CDR2 FQGNSA. V lost 5 bases and J lost 2; bases outside the gene matches: 3. The CDR3 nucleotides read TGTGCCAGCAGCACAGGGACAGCTGGAAACACCATATATTTT. It yields the protein CASSTGTAGNTIYF.

This chain uses TRBV20-1 with TRBJ2-2; D call uncertain. V lost 1 base, J lost 4 bases, and 7 bases lay in between. The CDR3 consists of 13 residues. From germline, CDR1 is DFQATT and CDR2 SNEGSKA (reference sequence). The CDR3 loop is CSARVRRTGELFF. The CDR3, as DNA: TGCAGTGCTAGAGTCAGGCGCACCGGGGAGCTGTTTTTT.

J is TRBJ1-1 and V is TRBV3-1, with 8 bases lining up with TRBD1. The germline V gene encodes CDR1 LGHDT and CDR2 YNNKEL (reference sequence). The CDR3 covers 11 residues. V gave up 5 bases and J gave up 11 bases; unmatched junction bases: 4. CDR3 nucleotide sequence: TGTGCCAGCAGCAAGACAGGGGCTGCTTTCTTT. This translates into CASSKTGAAFF.

In this sample, this clonotype turned up a few times. The chain carries TRBV7-8 and TRBJ2-5; tentative D call: TRBD2 (6 bases). The V end was cut by 3 bases, the J end by 3 bases, with 11 bases between. The CDR3 is 14 amino acids. Germline loops: CDR1 SGHVS, CDR2 FQNEAQ. CDR3 DNA: TGTGCCAGCAGCTTGACGGGAGAGAAAGAGACCCAGTACTTC. Translating gives CASSLTGEKETQYF.

This clonotype was seen a handful of times. The V call is TRBV4-2, the J call TRBJ1-2, with D unclear. The germline V gene has CDR1 LGHNA and CDR2 YNFKEQ. CDR3 size: 16 residues. Between the trimmed V and J ends, which lost 0 bases and 4 bases, there was a span of 15 bases. The CDR3 DNA is TGTGCCAGCAGCCAAGATCTGAGGGTTTTTACCTATGGCTACACCTTC. This translates into CASSQDLRVFTYGYTF.

The chain joins TRBV3-1 to TRBJ2-2; 9 bases are shared with TRBD1. The V gene end was trimmed by 1 base and the J gene end by 4 bases; junction bases not matched to a gene: 4. Germline lookup yields CDR1 LGHDT and CDR2 YNNKEL (reference sequence). The CDR3 length is 16 residues. CDR3 sequence reads: CASSQGPGQGTGELFF. CDR3 nucleotides: TGTGCCAGCAGCCAAGGGCCGGGACAGGGCACCGGGGAGCTGTTTTTT.

The chain combines TRBV10-3 with TRBJ1-1, with D perhaps TRBD1 (5 bases). Germline lookup yields CDR1 ENHRY and CDR2 SYGVKD. CDR3 size: 13 residues. Trimming shortened V by 6 bases and J by 1 base, and 9 bases separated the two germline ends. DNA for the CDR3: TGTGCCATCAGCCCCGACAGGAACACTGAAGCTTTCTTT. This codes for CAISPDRNTEAFF.

The sample holds a few counts of this clonotype. The chain is built from TRBV5-1 and TRBJ2-5; D unclear. Trimming cost V 1 base and J 2 bases, with 15 bases left between them. Germline loops: CDR1 SGHRS, CDR2 YFSETQ. The CDR3 is made up of 16 amino acids. CDR3 in DNA: TGCGCCAGCAGCTTGAACCCTGAGGCCCCGCAAGAGACCCAGTACTTC. This translates into CASSLNPEAPQETQYF.

Only a few counts were recorded for this clonotype. V usage is TRBV11-2 and J usage is TRBJ2-1, with no clear D. This CDR3 spans 14 amino acids. Germline V CDR1 and CDR2: SGHAT, FQNNGV. V lost 1 base and J lost 7, with 11 bases in between. The CDR3 loop reads CASSLGAETNEQFF. CDR3 in DNA: TGTGCCAGCAGCTTAGGTGCGGAGACAAATGAGCAGTTCTTC.

This clonotype came up a few times. The chain has TRBV20-1 and TRBJ2-2, with 9 positions matching TRBD1. After removal of 0 bases from V and 1 base from J, the junction contained 3 bases not matched to a gene. CDR3 size: 16 residues. Germline V gene data show CDR1 as DFQATT and CDR2 as SNEGSKA (reference sequence). CDR3 DNA: TGCAGTGCTAGAGATCTGGACAGGGGGAACACCGGGGAGCTGTTTTTT. It is translated as CSARDLDRGNTGELFF.

The V gene is TRBV7-2, the J gene TRBJ2-3; TRBD1 is a possible D gene (5 bases). V was trimmed by 5 bases and J by 6 bases, leaving 9 bases between them. CDR1 and CDR2 from the germline V gene are SGHTA and FQGNSA. The CDR3 consists of 12 residues. The CDR3 sequence: CASSVHRDTQYF. The CDR3 DNA sequence: TGTGCCAGCAGCGTCCACAGGGATACGCAGTATTTT.